What follows are 23 T cell receptor beta chains derived from one specimen sequenced in a study of cytomegalovirus exposure and HLA in healthy donors. PCR involved 60 Vbeta and 13 Jbeta primers. Repertoires were generated with immunoSEQ multiplex PCR, while TCRdb's copy carries only in-frame clones and drops some. The sample carries under 200,000 clones, roughly 79% recorded once. Sequencing was performed on PBMCs. The receptors were sampled from a woman in her 30s in good health and CMV-seropositive.

This chain connects TRBV4-3 to TRBJ2-4; D is undetermined. CDR3 length: 15 residues. Germline V gives CDR1 LGHNA, CDR2 YSLEER. The V gene lost 1 base and the J gene lost 7 bases, with 14 bases spanning the gap. The DNA of the CDR3 is TGCGCCAGCAGCCAAGGCCCGGCCATCGGGAACATTCAGTACTTC. It yields the protein CASSQGPAIGNIQYF.

J is TRBJ1-4 and V is TRBV7-2, with 8 positions matching TRBD1. With 3 bases clipped from V and 5 bases from J, the junction kept 5 bases outside the gene matches. This CDR3 is built from 15 residues. The germline V gene has CDR1 SGHTA and CDR2 FQGNSA. In DNA, the CDR3 is TGTGCCAGCAGCTTCCCAGGACAGGGAAATGAAAAACTGTTTTTT. It is translated as CASSFPGQGNEKLFF.

This chain uses TRBV29-1 with TRBJ2-7, with unresolved D. Per the germline V gene, CDR1 is SQVTM and CDR2 is ANQGSEA. CDR3 length: 13 amino acids. V lost 0 bases, J lost 4 bases, and 10 bases lay in between. DNA of the CDR3: TGCAGCGTTGAAGATCACACCGGGTACGAGCAGTACTTC. Its translation is CSVEDHTGYEQYF.

A single count supports this clone. V gene TRBV5-1 combines with J gene TRBJ1-1, with 12 positions matching TRBD1. This CDR3 contains 21 residues. V was pared by 4 bases and J by 0 bases, with 19 bases of the junction left unmatched. Germline V gives CDR1 SGHRS, CDR2 YFSETQ. The CDR3 sequence is CASSVDLPGQGARGMNTEAFF. Here the CDR3 DNA reads TGCGCCAGCAGCGTGGATTTACCGGGACAGGGGGCGCGGGGAATGAACACTGAAGCTTTCTTT. Filled out from reference TRBV5-1 and TRBJ1-1, the complete variable domain reads KAGVTQTPRYLIKTRGQQVTLSCSPISGHRSVSWYQQTPGQGLQFLFEYFSETQRNKGNFPGRFSGRQFSNSRSEMNVSTLELGDSALYLCASSVDLPGQGARGMNTEAFFGQGTRLTVV.

The rearrangement uses TRBV5-6 and TRBJ1-2; unclear D gene. CDR1 SGHDT and CDR2 YYEEEE come from the germline V gene. The V and J ends lost 4 bases and 8 bases respectively, with 15 bases between them. The CDR3 has 13 residues. The CDR3 nucleotides are TGTGCCAGCAGCATTTCAAGGACTCGGGGCTACACCTTC. It codes for CASSISRTRGYTF.

V is TRBV7-2 and J is TRBJ1-3; 7 bases align to TRBD1. This CDR3 comprises 16 residues. Germline CDR1 reads SGHTA; CDR2 reads FQGNSA. V dropped 1 base and J dropped 4; count of bases not matched to a gene: 7. Here the CDR3 reads CASSLDTGASGNTIYF. Written as DNA, the CDR3 is TGTGCCAGCAGCTTAGATACAGGGGCAAGCGGAAACACCATATATTTT.

The rearrangement uses TRBV4-3 and TRBJ2-1, with 10 bases matching TRBD2. CDR1 LGHNA and CDR2 YSLEER come from the germline V gene. The V and J ends lost 1 base and 4 bases, in that order; junction bases with no gene match: 7. This CDR3 spans 17 amino acids. CDR3 coding DNA: TGCGCCAGCAGCCAAGGGGCTAGCGGGAGTGAATACAATGAGCAGTTCTTC. It is translated as CASSQGASGSEYNEQFF.

This rearrangement joins TRBV28 to TRBJ1-2; 10 nucleotides align to TRBD1. Germline V CDR1 and CDR2: MDHEN, SYDVKM. V trimming: 4 bases; J trimming: 4 bases; junction bases outside the gene matches: 6. The CDR3 sequence is 15 residues long. The DNA for the CDR3 is TGTGCCAGCAGTTATCGGGACAGGGGAATCTATGGCTACACCTTC. Protein sequence: CASSYRDRGIYGYTF.

The gene calls are TRBV5-4 and TRBJ1-1, with D possibly being TRBD1 (6 bases). Trimming removed 2 bases from V and 11 bases from J, with 16 bases in between. Germline loops: CDR1 SGHNT, CDR2 YYREEE (reference sequence). The CDR3 contains 13 residues. The CDR3 spells CASSLTTGREAFF. The CDR3 DNA reads TGTGCCAGCAGCTTAACAACAGGGAGGGAGGCTTTCTTT.

This chain uses TRBV5-1 with TRBJ1-1, with 8 bases aligning to TRBD1. Germline lookup yields CDR1 SGHRS and CDR2 YFSETQ. The CDR3 spans 16 residues. The J segment lost 5 bases and the V segment lost 4 bases, leaving 13 bases of the junction unmatched. The CDR3: CASSPRHQGARTEAFF. Written as DNA, the CDR3 is TGCGCCAGCAGCCCACGACATCAGGGGGCGCGGACTGAAGCTTTCTTT.

The chain employs TRBV14 and TRBJ1-2, with 8 bases that match TRBD1. This CDR3 is 14 amino acids long. Germline CDR1 reads SGHDN; CDR2 reads FVKESK. Trimming cost V 1 base and J 8 bases; bases outside gene matches: 6. Here the CDR3 reads CASSQAQGAGGYTF. The CDR3 region has the DNA TGTGCCAGCAGCCAAGCCCAGGGGGCTGGAGGCTACACCTTC.

This sequence joins TRBV29-1 and TRBJ1-3; weak D call: TRBD1 (6 bases). Trimming stripped 3 bases from V and 4 bases from J, with 13 bases between. This CDR3 comprises 14 residues. Germline CDR1 SQVTM, CDR2 ANQGSEA. The CDR3 sequence: CSVDRGGQGNTIYF. In DNA form, the CDR3 reads TGCAGCGTTGATCGCGGGGGGCAAGGAAACACCATATATTTT.

The J gene is TRBJ2-1, the V gene TRBV7-8, with 9 bases identical to TRBD1. The length of the CDR3 is 17 residues. J was trimmed by 0 bases and V by 4 bases; bases with no gene match: 7. Per germline, CDR1 SGHVS and CDR2 FQNEAQ. CDR3 region: CASSSRGTGSSYNEQFF. The CDR3 coding sequence is TGTGCCAGCAGCTCACGCGGGACAGGGAGCTCCTACAATGAGCAGTTCTTC.

This chain connects TRBV7-8 to TRBJ1-6, with 8 positions matching TRBD1. CDR1 SGHVS and CDR2 FQNEAQ come from the germline V gene. J was trimmed by 4 bases and V by 5 bases; bases with no gene match: 4. CDR3 length: 15 residues. CDR3: CASSTDRGYNSPLHF. CDR3 nucleotides: TGTGCCAGCAGCACTGACAGGGGTTATAATTCACCCCTCCACTTT.

The V gene is TRBV9, the J gene TRBJ2-5, with TRBD2 as a possible D gene (6 bases). Germline CDR1 SGDLS, CDR2 YYNGEE. V was shortened by 3 bases and J by 5 bases, with 20 bases between the two germline ends. This CDR3 contains 16 residues. The CDR3 DNA reads as TGTGCCAGCAGCGGAAAGGGATTGGGAGGACGGGAGACCCAGTACTTC. Its translation: CASSGKGLGGRETQYF.

This sequence joins TRBV10-3 and TRBJ1-5, with 7 positions matching TRBD1. CDR1 ENHRY and CDR2 SYGVKD come from the germline V gene. This CDR3 has 15 amino acids. The trim removed 4 bases at V and 3 bases at J, leaving 6 bases unmatched. CDR3 DNA sequence: TGTGCCATCAGTGCGGGGGACAGCAACAATCAGCCCCAGCATTTT. Translation gives CAISAGDSNNQPQHF.

This clone was found many times. This chain connects TRBV5-5 to TRBJ1-1; TRBD1 aligns across 7 bases. V dropped 0 bases and J dropped 8; count of bases not matched to a gene: 7. CDR1 and CDR2 from the germline V gene are SGHKS and YYEKEE (reference sequence). The CDR3 contains 14 residues. This CDR3 is CASSLAGSGGEAFF. DNA of the CDR3: TGTGCCAGCAGCTTGGCGGGGTCAGGGGGAGAAGCTTTCTTT. Full variable domain (rest looked up from reference TRBV5-5 and TRBJ1-1): DAGVTQSPTHLIKTRGQQVTLRCSPISGHKSVSWYQQVLGQGPQFIFQYYEKEERGRGNFPDRFSARQFPNYSSELNVNALLLGDSALYLCASSLAGSGGEAFFGQGTRLTVV.

CDR3 sequence (DNA): TGCGCCAGCAGCCAATTAAGCGGGGGGGCAGGGAATGAGCAGTTCTTC. Protein sequence: CASSQLSGGAGNEQFF. The rearrangement links TRBV4-3 to TRBJ2-1; 10 bases align to TRBD2. CDR1 and CDR2 from the germline V gene are LGHNA and YSLEER. The CDR3 length is 16 residues. V was pared by 2 bases and J by 7 bases, with 8 bases of the junction left unmatched.

This rearrangement joins TRBV30 to TRBJ2-7; D is uncertain. The V gene's germline CDR1 is GTSNPN and CDR2 SVGIG (reference sequence). CDR3 length: 13 amino acids. V lost 0 bases and J 3 bases, leaving 9 bases between the germline ends. Written as DNA, the CDR3 is TGTGCCTGGAGTGTACCCTACGGCTACGAGCAGTACTTC. The encoded protein is CAWSVPYGYEQYF. Supplemented by reference TRBV30 and TRBJ2-7, the full variable domain reads SQTIHQWPATLVQPVGSPLSLECTVEGTSNPNLYWYRQAAGRGLQLLFYSVGIGQISSEVPQNLSASRPQDRQFILSSKKLLLSDSGFYLCAWSVPYGYEQYFGPGTRLTVT.

The chain joins TRBV7-9 to TRBJ1-1; TRBD1 aligns across 8 bases. With V trimmed by 5 bases and J by 5 bases, 7 bases remained unmatched. Germline lookup yields CDR1 SEHNR and CDR2 FQNEAQ (reference sequence). CDR3 length: 14 amino acids. CDR3: CASSTTTGGTEAFF. CDR3 nucleotides: TGTGCCAGCAGCACAACCACAGGGGGGACTGAAGCTTTCTTT.

V gene TRBV28 combines with J gene TRBJ2-1; 8 nucleotides line up with TRBD2. V lost 2 bases to trimming and J lost 1 base; unmatched junction nucleotides: 1. CDR1 and CDR2 from the germline V gene are MDHEN and SYDVKM. The CDR3 covers 15 residues. The CDR3 reads CASSLPSGSYNEQFF. The CDR3 DNA sequence: TGTGCCAGCAGTTTACCTAGCGGGTCCTACAATGAGCAGTTCTTC.

This clone appeared a single time. The chain combines TRBV5-6 with TRBJ1-3; 7 nucleotides agree with TRBD1. V dropped 4 bases and J dropped 3; count of bases not matched to a gene: 7. The CDR3 runs to 15 residues. Germline CDR1 and CDR2: SGHDT and YYEEEE. CDR3 loop: CASSPTGKYGNTIYF. The CDR3 DNA reads as TGTGCCAGCAGCCCGACAGGGAAATATGGAAACACCATATATTTT. Using reference TRBV5-6 and TRBJ1-3 for the parts outside the CDR3, the full variable domain is DAGVTQSPTHLIKTRGQQVTLRCSPKSGHDTVSWYQQALGQGPQFIFQYYEEEERQRGNFPDRFSGHQFPNYSSELNVNALLLGDSALYLCASSPTGKYGNTIYFGEGSWLTVV.

The sample holds a few counts of this clone. The genes are TRBV19 and TRBJ1-1; D may be TRBD1 (5 bases). The CDR3 runs 12 residues. Trimming removed 8 bases at V and 6 bases at J, with 13 bases between. The germline V gene has CDR1 LNHDA and CDR2 SQIVND (reference sequence). In DNA, the CDR3 is TGTGCCAGTGGTTCAGGGTCTCCTGAAGCTTTCTTT. It specifies CASGSGSPEAFF. Full variable domain (rest looked up from reference TRBV19 and TRBJ1-1): DGGITQSPKYLFRKEGQNVTLSCEQNLNHDAMYWYRQDPGQGLRLIYYSQIVNDFQKGDIAEGYSVSREKKESFPLTVTSAQKNPTAFYLCASGSGSPEAFFGQGTRLTVV.